Below are 17 T cell receptor beta chains sequenced from a single sample in a study of T-cell reconstitution after alpha-beta-depleted transplantation in children. Preparation of the TCRbeta library was carried out with unique molecular identifiers. TCRdb itself ran the PCR reads through MiXCR, one entry per CDR3 protein. The data show 150,000 to 250,000 distinct CDR3 sequences, 6.3% seen once. The sample consisted of PBMCs, taken before TCRalphabeta/CD19-depleted stem cell transplant. All receptors derive from a girl in the first two years of life with combined immunodeficiency, due to receive a stem cell transplant.

The chain uses TRBV7-9 and TRBJ1-2; possible D gene TRBD1, 5 bases. The V end lost 0 bases, the J end lost 6 bases, and 11 bases lay between the germline ends. Germline lookup yields CDR1 SEHNR and CDR2 FQNEAQ (reference sequence). The CDR3 is made up of 14 amino acids. CDR3 coding DNA: TGTGCCAGCAGCTTAGCCCCGACAGTGCATGGCTACACCTTC. This translates into CASSLAPTVHGYTF.

The table lists this clonotype with a few counts. The genes are TRBV12-5 and TRBJ2-7; 9 bases fit TRBD1. CDR3 length: 14 amino acids. J was trimmed by 5 bases and V by 5 bases; bases with no gene match: 7. CDR1 LGHNT and CDR2 FRNRAP come from the germline V gene. CDR3 sequence reads: CASGPRDREDEQYF. The CDR3 region has the DNA TGTGCTAGTGGTCCCCGGGACAGGGAGGACGAGCAGTACTTC.

This clonotype was picked up many times. The chain has TRBV7-6 and TRBJ2-5; no firm D call. The CDR3 runs 18 residues. Trimming stripped 5 bases from V and 4 bases from J, with 26 bases between. The germline V gene has CDR1 SGHVS and CDR2 FNYEAQ. The CDR3 DNA follows: TGTGCCAGCAGCGCAAGAGTCCCAAGACTCGGACCATTAGAGACCCAGTACTTC. Translating gives CASSARVPRLGPLETQYF.

This clonotype was seen at least ten times. V gene TRBV18 combines with J gene TRBJ1-5; D unresolved. V was shortened by 5 bases and J by 5 bases, with 10 bases between the two germline ends. CDR1 and CDR2 (germline): KGHSH, LQKENI. This CDR3 contains 13 residues. The CDR3 DNA sequence: TGTGCCAGCTCATTATCGATGGATCAGCCCCAGCATTTT. This encodes CASSLSMDQPQHF.

This clonotype has a count of ten or more. V and J are TRBV29-1 and TRBJ1-2; the D is unclear. Germline V lookup: CDR1 SQVTM, CDR2 ANQGSEA. This CDR3 comprises 12 residues. The V gene lost 4 bases and the J gene lost 4 bases, with 10 bases spanning the gap. The CDR3: CSVGLGGYGYTF. CDR3 sequence (DNA): TGCAGCGTTGGATTGGGAGGCTATGGCTACACCTTC.

Ten or more counts support this clonotype. This chain connects TRBV24-1 to TRBJ2-3, with TRBD2 identical over 7 bases. The CDR3 extends over 16 amino acids. V shed 4 bases and J 3 bases; nucleotides not matched to a gene: 9. Germline CDR1 KGHDR, CDR2 SFDVKD. CDR3 sequence reads: CATSDHRLAGTDTQYF. CDR3 nucleotides: TGTGCCACCAGTGACCACCGACTAGCCGGTACAGATACGCAGTATTTT.

This clonotype was observed a handful of times. J is TRBJ2-2 and V is TRBV4-1; D not resolved. The germline V and J ends were trimmed by 6 bases and 1 base, with 15 bases remaining between them. The CDR3 covers 16 residues. Germline CDR1 is MGHRA and CDR2 is YSYEKL. In DNA, the CDR3 is TGCGCCAGCAGTCATCTAGTCCTGCAGAACACCGGGGAGCTGTTTTTT. Its protein is CASSHLVLQNTGELFF.

At least ten counts were recorded for this clonotype. The chain is built from TRBV7-8 and TRBJ2-7; D gene unclear. The V gene's germline CDR1 is SGHVS and CDR2 FQNEAQ. Trimming shortened V by 1 base and J by 7 bases, and 14 bases separated the two germline ends. CDR3 length: 14 amino acids. CDR3 sequence (DNA): TGTGCCAGCAGCTTAGTAAGAGGTGGAAGGGAGCAGTACTTC. It encodes CASSLVRGGREQYF.

The J gene is TRBJ2-3, the V gene TRBV7-9, with D unclear. This CDR3 has 12 amino acids. V was clipped by 8 bases and J by 0 bases, with 6 bases between them. Germline CDR1 SEHNR, CDR2 FQNEAQ (reference sequence). CDR3 amino acids: CASGPSTDTQYF. The CDR3 nucleotides are TGTGCCAGCGGGCCTAGCACAGATACGCAGTATTTT.

This clonotype appeared many times. The chain employs TRBV28 and TRBJ1-5, with TRBD1 as a possible D gene (5 bases). The V gene's germline CDR1 is MDHEN and CDR2 SYDVKM. This CDR3 is built from 14 residues. V lost 7 bases, J lost 0 bases, and 10 bases lay in between. CDR3 amino acids: CASNRGHSNQPQHF. CDR3 sequence (DNA): TGTGCCAGCAATCGTGGACATAGCAATCAGCCCCAGCATTTT.

At least ten counts were recorded for this clonotype. V usage is TRBV7-9 and J usage is TRBJ2-1; 13 bases fit TRBD2. The CDR3 runs to 17 residues. Trimming at V came to 9 bases and at J to 2 bases, leaving 10 bases not matched to a gene. Germline V CDR1 and CDR2: SEHNR, FQNEAQ (reference sequence). CDR3 protein: CASRGTSGIITYNEQFF. For the CDR3, the DNA is TGTGCCAGTAGGGGGACTAGCGGGATTATAACCTACAATGAGCAGTTCTTC. Using reference TRBV7-9 and TRBJ2-1 for the parts outside the CDR3, the full variable domain is DTGVSQNPRHKITKRGQNVTFRCDPISEHNRLYWYRQTLGQGPEFLTYFQNEAQLEKSRLLSDRFSAERPKGSFSTLEIQRTEQGDSAMYLCASRGTSGIITYNEQFFGPGTRLTVL.

This clonotype has ten or more counts. The J gene is TRBJ2-7, the V gene TRBV24-1; 8 nucleotides align to TRBD1. The CDR3 has 13 amino acids. Trimming at V came to 12 bases and at J to 3 bases, leaving 9 bases not matched to a gene. Germline values: CDR1 KGHDR, CDR2 SFDVKD. Here the CDR3 DNA reads TGTGCCCTGGTGACAGGGGAGAGCTACGAGCAGTACTTC. Encoded protein: CALVTGESYEQYF.

V and J are TRBV5-3 and TRBJ2-3, with TRBD1 matching 8 bases. TRBV5-3 is identified as an open reading frame with a role that is uncertain. V lost 9 bases to trimming and J lost 2 bases; unmatched junction nucleotides: 17. This CDR3 is built from 17 residues. CDR3 protein: CATEFNRGTDDTDTQYF. The CDR3 nucleotides read TGTGCCACCGAGTTTAACAGGGGGACCGACGACACAGATACGCAGTATTTT.

This clonotype has a count of ten or more. The chain uses TRBV13 and TRBJ2-3; tentatively, D is TRBD1 (5 bases). This CDR3 is built from 14 residues. CDR1 is PRHDT, CDR2 FYEKMQ, per germline (reference sequence). Trimming pared 3 bases from V and 6 bases from J, leaving 13 bases between. The CDR3 spells CASSFQSGWDTQYF. CDR3 DNA sequence: TGTGCCAGCAGCTTCCAATCAGGGTGGGATACGCAGTATTTT.

In its sample, this clonotype was seen many times. The chain uses TRBV27 and TRBJ2-1, with 7 bases aligning to TRBD2. The trim removed 3 bases at V and 3 bases at J, leaving 5 bases unmatched. This CDR3 comprises 15 residues. Germline values: CDR1 MNHEY, CDR2 SMNVEV (reference sequence). CDR3 region: CASSLRLAVYNEQFF. For the CDR3, the DNA is TGTGCCAGCAGTTTGAGGCTAGCGGTCTACAATGAGCAGTTCTTC.

This clonotype has a count of ten or more. The chain couples TRBV9 to TRBJ2-5, with 9 bases lining up with TRBD2. There are 15 residues in the CDR3. V was pared by 0 bases and J by 5 bases, with 5 bases of the junction left unmatched. Germline lookup yields CDR1 SGDLS and CDR2 YYNGEE. The DNA for the CDR3 is TGTGCCAGCAGCGTAGGGACTAGCGTAGAGGAGACCCAGTACTTC. It translates to CASSVGTSVEETQYF. Drawing the rest from reference TRBV9 and TRBJ2-5, the complete variable domain is DSGVTQTPKHLITATGQRVTLRCSPRSGDLSVYWYQQSLDQGLQFLIQYYNGEERAKGNILERFSAQQFPDLHSELNLSSLELGDSALYFCASSVGTSVEETQYFGPGTRLLVL.

This clonotype appeared many times. As DNA, the CDR3 is TGTGCCACGATGGACAAAAACATTCAGTACTTC. It encodes CATMDKNIQYF. This sequence joins TRBV24-1 and TRBJ2-4; D remains unclear. The CDR3 contains 11 residues. Germline V CDR1 and CDR2: KGHDR, SFDVKD. V dropped 10 bases and J dropped 3 bases, with 6 bases sitting between them.